This T cell receptor beta chain was recovered during a study of esophageal squamous cell carcinoma under preoperative chemotherapy. Overall study results and limits: After treatment, tumor-infiltrating lymphocytes apparently came partly from blood T cells.

Regarding time point: before preoperative PTX-NDP chemotherapy. Paclitaxel-nedaplatin chemotherapy was given to patients ahead of their surgery. TCRdb re-analysed the PCR reads in MiXCR, keeping a single row per CDR3 protein. The data show roughly 16,000 distinct CDR3 sequences, around 47% seen once. This CDR3 spans 16 amino acids. Germline V lookup: CDR1 SGHTA, CDR2 FQGNSA. Regarding this clonotype: Its matching antigen is unknown. At one boundary the junction diverges from the germline segment, which might be a read error.

This receptor was identified in a human donor with esophageal squamous cell carcinoma. The donor label of this sample is uncertain. The sample was collected from a patient given preoperative chemotherapy. The chain carries TRBV7-2 and TRBJ2-3; possibly TRBD2 for D (6 bases). The CDR3 DNA reads TGTGCCAGCAGCGCACCGGGGGTGGGAGGCAAAAATACGCAGTATTTC. It encodes CASSAPGVGGKNTQYF.